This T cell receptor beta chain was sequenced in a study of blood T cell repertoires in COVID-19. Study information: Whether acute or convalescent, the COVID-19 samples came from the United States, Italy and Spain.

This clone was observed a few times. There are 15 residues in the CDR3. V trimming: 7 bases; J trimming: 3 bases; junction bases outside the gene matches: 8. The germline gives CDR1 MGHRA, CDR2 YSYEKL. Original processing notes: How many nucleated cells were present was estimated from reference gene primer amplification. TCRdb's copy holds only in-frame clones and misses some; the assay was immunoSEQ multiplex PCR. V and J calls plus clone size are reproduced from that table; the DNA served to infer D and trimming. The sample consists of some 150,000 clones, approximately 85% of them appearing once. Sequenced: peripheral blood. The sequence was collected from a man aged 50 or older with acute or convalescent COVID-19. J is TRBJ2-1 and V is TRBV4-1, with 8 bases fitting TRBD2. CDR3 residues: CASTPGLGLYNEQFF. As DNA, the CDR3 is TGCGCCAGCACCCCGGGACTAGGACTCTACAATGAGCAGTTCTTC.